These 29 T cell receptor beta chains were all obtained from the same sample, sequenced in a study of technical replicates of blood from a handful of donors. The table came from immunoSEQ multiplex PCR; TCRdb's copy has only in-frame clones and leaves some out. The data hold 50,000 or so clones, with 92% observed a single time. Source material: PBMCs. These receptors all stem from a human donor in good health. Some clones in this sample may be carry-over from other donors' samples.

The genes are TRBV19 and TRBJ1-2; unclear D gene. The CDR3 loop spans 14 amino acids. Trimming shortened V by 6 bases and J by 4 bases, and 15 bases separated the two germline ends. In germline, CDR1 is LNHDA, CDR2 SQIVND (reference sequence). CDR3 amino acids: CASRRSGSSYGYTF. The CDR3 coding sequence is TGTGCCAGTAGAAGGTCAGGTTCATCCTATGGCTACACCTTC.

The chain recombines TRBV11-3 with TRBJ2-7; possibly TRBD1 for D (6 bases). In germline, CDR1 is SGHNT, CDR2 YENEEA. Trimming pared 5 bases from V and 7 bases from J, leaving 12 bases between. The CDR3 is 12 amino acids. The CDR3 coding sequence is TGTGCCAGCAGCACAGGGACGGGGGAGCAGTACTTC. Translated: CASSTGTGEQYF.

This clone was picked up one time. The V call is TRBV29-1, the J call TRBJ1-1; D ambiguous. CDR3 size: 13 residues. Deletions cut 3 bases from V and 1 base from J, with 9 bases between. Per the germline V gene, CDR1 is SQVTM and CDR2 is ANQGSEA. This CDR3 reads CSVERDANTEAFF. Here the CDR3 DNA reads TGCAGCGTTGAGCGAGATGCGAACACTGAAGCTTTCTTT. Looking up the rest from reference TRBV29-1 and TRBJ1-1 gives the full variable domain: SAVISQKPSRDICQRGTSLTIQCQVDSQVTMMFWYRQQPGQSLTLIATANQGSEATYESGFVIDKFPISRPNLTFSTLTVSNMSPEDSSIYLCSVERDANTEAFFGQGTRLTVV.

CDR3 amino acids: CASSLVQTGYTF. Written as DNA, the CDR3 is TGTGCCAGCAGCTTGGTACAGACGGGCTACACCTTC. The rearrangement uses TRBV5-4 and TRBJ1-2, with D hard to call. The V and J ends lost 0 bases and 8 bases respectively, with 8 bases between them. Germline CDR1 and CDR2: SGHNT and YYREEE (reference sequence). The CDR3 is made up of 12 amino acids.

The chain employs TRBV29-1 and TRBJ2-3; maybe TRBD2 (5 bases). The CDR3 spans 12 residues. Germline V lookup: CDR1 SQVTM, CDR2 ANQGSEA. With 6 bases removed from V and 5 bases from J, the gap between germline ends came to 12 bases. CDR3 sequence: CSVPGFIDTQYF. The CDR3 DNA sequence: TGCAGCGTCCCGGGATTTATAGATACGCAGTATTTT.

This rearrangement joins TRBV5-1 to TRBJ2-2; TRBD1 might be the D (5 bases). Germline CDR1 reads SGHRS; CDR2 reads YFSETQ. The CDR3 runs to 15 residues. With 2 bases removed from V and 4 bases from J, the gap between germline ends came to 12 bases. The CDR3 DNA follows: TGCGCCAGCAGCTTCTTGGCAGGGTCCACCGGGGAGCTGTTTTTT. This gives the protein CASSFLAGSTGELFF.

In nucleotides, the CDR3 is TGTGCCAGCAGCTCTGGACAGGGATACACTGAAGCTTTCTTT. Protein sequence: CASSSGQGYTEAFF. V is TRBV7-2 and J is TRBJ1-1; 8 bases align to TRBD1. This CDR3 is 14 amino acids long. Germline trimming cut 4 bases from V and 3 bases from J; bases unmatched to any gene: 4. Germline V gives CDR1 SGHTA, CDR2 FQGNSA.

The rearrangement uses TRBV7-3 and TRBJ2-7; D not resolved. Trimming stripped 1 base from V and 0 bases from J, with 7 bases between. Germline CDR1 SGHTA, CDR2 FQGTGA. The CDR3 has 14 amino acids. The CDR3, as DNA: TGTGCCAGCAGCTTAAACCAGGCCTCCTACGAGCAGTACTTC. It specifies CASSLNQASYEQYF.

This chain links TRBV30 with TRBJ2-7, with 11 positions matching TRBD2. The trim removed 4 bases at V and 6 bases at J, leaving 8 bases unmatched. CDR3 length equals 14 residues. Germline V CDR1 and CDR2: GTSNPN, SVGIG (reference sequence). CDR3 residues: CAWTLSGGGGEQYF. In DNA, the CDR3 is TGTGCCTGGACACTTAGCGGGGGGGGAGGCGAGCAGTACTTC.

This clone was recorded once. CDR3 loop: CASSLLPLMGPQETQYF. The CDR3 DNA reads as TGTGCCAGCAGCTTACTCCCCTTGATGGGGCCCCAAGAGACCCAGTACTTC. The gene calls are TRBV9 and TRBJ2-5; D perhaps matches TRBD1 (5 bases). The CDR3 is 17 amino acids. Trimming stripped 4 bases from V and 1 base from J, with 20 bases between. Germline V gene data show CDR1 as SGDLS and CDR2 as YYNGEE.

This chain connects TRBV7-8 to TRBJ1-1; 10 nucleotides agree with TRBD1. V lost 5 bases, J lost 4 bases, and 7 bases stayed unmatched. There are 15 residues in the CDR3. Looked up from germline, CDR1 is SGHVS and CDR2 is FQNEAQ. CDR3 in amino acids: CASSTWTGGITEAFF. CDR3 nucleotide sequence: TGTGCCAGCAGCACCTGGACAGGGGGAATCACTGAAGCTTTCTTT.

The chain couples TRBV27 to TRBJ1-5; 11 bases line up with TRBD1. The junction had 8 bases not matched to a gene; V was cut back by 5 bases and J by 5 bases. The length of the CDR3 is 16 residues. Germline V gene data show CDR1 as MNHEY and CDR2 as SMNVEV (reference sequence). Here the CDR3 reads CASSGMGQGVDQPQHF. The CDR3 region has the DNA TGTGCCAGCAGTGGGATGGGACAGGGGGTGGATCAGCCCCAGCATTTT.

The J gene is TRBJ2-2, the V gene TRBV4-3; D gene ambiguous. CDR3 size: 15 residues. Germline V gives CDR1 LGHNA, CDR2 YSLEER. V lost 0 bases and J lost 2, with 7 bases in between. Here the CDR3 DNA reads TGCGCCAGCAGCCAAGATAGACACAACACCGGGGAGCTGTTTTTT. Protein product: CASSQDRHNTGELFF.

The chain has TRBV5-4 and TRBJ2-3; 12 bases map to TRBD2. Trimming cost V 0 bases and J 3 bases; bases outside gene matches: 5. Germline assignment: CDR1 SGHNT and CDR2 YYREEE (reference sequence). The CDR3 runs to 17 residues. CDR3 DNA sequence: TGTGCCAGCAGCTTGGACCTAGCGGGAGGGAGAACAGATACGCAGTATTTT. Amino acids: CASSLDLAGGRTDTQYF.

The chain carries TRBV7-3 and TRBJ2-3; 12 bases fit TRBD2. V shed 2 bases and J 4 bases; nucleotides not matched to a gene: 4. The CDR3 has 16 residues. Germline V gene sequence: CDR1 SGHTA, CDR2 FQGTGA. CDR3 region: CASSLLAGGGADTQYF. Here the CDR3 DNA reads TGTGCCAGCAGCTTACTAGCGGGAGGGGGCGCAGATACGCAGTATTTT.

The rearrangement joins TRBV6-4 to TRBJ2-7; TRBD2 might be the D (6 bases). Trimming took 1 base from V and 0 from J, leaving 16 bases between them. The CDR3 spans 17 residues. Looked up from germline, CDR1 is MRHNA and CDR2 is SNTAGT. This CDR3 is CASSDYKGASDSYEQYF. The CDR3 DNA sequence: TGTGCCAGCAGTGACTATAAGGGTGCTAGCGACTCCTACGAGCAGTACTTC.

This clone was counted a few times. The CDR3 DNA is TGTGCCAGCAGCGTAGCTACGGGGGAGAGGGCTTTCTTT. Residues: CASSVATGERAFF. The chain employs TRBV9 and TRBJ1-1, with D possibly being TRBD1 (5 bases). V lost 0 bases to trimming and J lost 11 bases, with 14 bases between them. This CDR3 spans 13 amino acids. Per the germline V gene, CDR1 is SGDLS and CDR2 is YYNGEE. The variable domain in full, with the rest retrieved from reference TRBV9 and TRBJ1-1, is DSGVTQTPKHLITATGQRVTLRCSPRSGDLSVYWYQQSLDQGLQFLIQYYNGEERAKGNILERFSAQQFPDLHSELNLSSLELGDSALYFCASSVATGERAFFGQGTRLTVV.

The chain joins TRBV7-6 to TRBJ2-5, with TRBD1 matching 9 bases. CDR1 and CDR2 (germline): SGHVS, FNYEAQ. This CDR3 has 15 residues. Germline trimming cut 2 bases from V and 2 bases from J; bases unmatched to any gene: 3. This CDR3 reads CASSLWDREQETQYF. The CDR3 region has the DNA TGTGCCAGCAGCTTATGGGACAGGGAACAAGAGACCCAGTACTTC.

The rearrangement joins TRBV5-1 to TRBJ2-2, with 8 nucleotides matching TRBD1. Germline V gives CDR1 SGHRS, CDR2 YFSETQ. V lost 3 bases and J lost 5; bases outside the gene matches: 9. The CDR3 is 16 amino acids. Written as DNA, the CDR3 is TGCGCCAGCAGCTCGGACAGGGCCCGAGGTACCGGGGAGCTGTTTTTT. Translation gives CASSSDRARGTGELFF. The full variable domain, completed using reference TRBV5-1 and TRBJ2-2, is KAGVTQTPRYLIKTRGQQVTLSCSPISGHRSVSWYQQTPGQGLQFLFEYFSETQRNKGNFPGRFSGRQFSNSRSEMNVSTLELGDSALYLCASSSDRARGTGELFFGEGSRLTVL.

This chain links TRBV7-2 with TRBJ2-7, with 8 bases aligning to TRBD1. This CDR3 has 13 residues. Trimming cost V 5 bases and J 6 bases; bases outside gene matches: 6. The germline V gene encodes CDR1 SGHTA and CDR2 FQGNSA. The CDR3 is CASSPTDRGEQYF. CDR3 DNA sequence: TGTGCCAGCAGCCCAACCGACAGGGGCGAGCAGTACTTC.

The chain uses TRBV9 and TRBJ2-2, with 8 bases fitting TRBD2. Germline assignment: CDR1 SGDLS and CDR2 YYNGEE. There are 20 residues in the CDR3. Trimming removed 3 bases from V and 6 bases from J; junction bases left unmatched: 22. The CDR3 loop is CASSAATTTLVPGGAGELFF. The CDR3 DNA sequence: TGTGCCAGCAGCGCCGCAACCACAACGCTGGTTCCCGGGGGGGCCGGGGAGCTGTTTTTT.

This rearrangement joins TRBV19 to TRBJ1-2; weak D call: TRBD1 (6 bases). Per the germline V gene, CDR1 is LNHDA and CDR2 is SQIVND (reference sequence). The CDR3 is 15 amino acids. V lost 6 bases and J 4 bases, leaving 18 bases between the germline ends. The CDR3 here is CASSPRTAQGYGYTF. The CDR3 region has the DNA TGTGCCAGTAGCCCTCGGACCGCACAGGGCTATGGCTACACCTTC.

The chain joins TRBV5-1 to TRBJ1-3; D gene unclear. In germline, CDR1 is SGHRS, CDR2 YFSETQ. Trimming removed 2 bases from V and 0 bases from J, with 9 bases in between. The CDR3 extends over 15 amino acids. CDR3 loop: CASSFSGSSGNTIYF. In nucleotides, the CDR3 is TGCGCCAGCAGCTTTTCTGGGAGCTCTGGAAACACCATATATTTT.

The chain combines TRBV4-3 with TRBJ1-2; D remains ambiguous. Germline assignment: CDR1 LGHNA and CDR2 YSLEER. Trimming shortened V by 1 base and J by 4 bases, and 13 bases separated the two germline ends. CDR3 size: 15 residues. The CDR3 sequence is CASSQAQTRSYGYTF. DNA of the CDR3: TGCGCCAGCAGCCAAGCCCAGACACGCAGCTATGGCTACACCTTC.

The rearrangement uses TRBV11-2 and TRBJ1-2, with D unclear. The CDR3 consists of 13 residues. Germline V gives CDR1 SGHAT, CDR2 FQNNGV. Trimming removed 6 bases at V and 4 bases at J, with 12 bases between. The CDR3 protein is CASSPNGPYGYTF. CDR3 nucleotides: TGTGCCAGCAGTCCAAATGGCCCCTATGGCTACACCTTC.

The rearrangement links TRBV5-6 to TRBJ1-4; D is possibly TRBD1 (5 bases). There are 15 residues in the CDR3. V dropped 3 bases and J dropped 0 bases, with 9 bases sitting between them. The germline CDR1 and CDR2 sequences are SGHDT and YYEEEE. The CDR3 region is CASSYGGATNEKLFF. The CDR3 nucleotides are TGTGCCAGCAGCTACGGGGGTGCAACTAATGAAAAACTGTTTTTT. Looking up the rest from reference TRBV5-6 and TRBJ1-4 gives the full variable domain: DAGVTQSPTHLIKTRGQQVTLRCSPKSGHDTVSWYQQALGQGPQFIFQYYEEEERQRGNFPDRFSGHQFPNYSSELNVNALLLGDSALYLCASSYGGATNEKLFFGSGTQLSVL.

J is TRBJ1-1 and V is TRBV5-1, with D perhaps matching TRBD1 (6 bases). The CDR3 contains 15 residues. V lost 5 bases to trimming and J lost 1 base, with 15 bases between them. Looked up from germline, CDR1 is SGHRS and CDR2 is YFSETQ. DNA for the CDR3: TGCGCCAGCAGACCCCTGTCGACAGGGAACACTGAAGCTTTCTTT. Protein product: CASRPLSTGNTEAFF.

The rearrangement joins TRBV13 to TRBJ1-4, with D perhaps matching TRBD1 (5 bases). CDR1 is PRHDT, CDR2 FYEKMQ, per germline (reference sequence). Trimming shortened V by 5 bases and J by 5 bases, and 15 bases separated the two germline ends. The CDR3 is made up of 15 amino acids. CDR3 in amino acids: CASSLAQGINEKLFF. The CDR3 coding sequence is TGTGCCAGCAGCCTCGCCCAGGGAATAAATGAAAAACTGTTTTTT.

This rearrangement joins TRBV4-1 to TRBJ2-1; 8 bases align to TRBD2. The CDR3 covers 19 residues. V gave up 2 bases and J gave up 7 bases; unmatched junction bases: 19. Germline CDR1 reads MGHRA; CDR2 reads YSYEKL. CDR3 nucleotides: TGCGCCAGCAGCCAAATAGGGAAAGGGAGTTCGGGGGGGTGGAATGAGCAGTTCTTC. It encodes CASSQIGKGSSGGWNEQFF.